Presented here are 2 T cell receptor beta chains from one specimen sequenced in a study of Ad26.COV2.S vaccination and SARS-CoV-2 variants. Treatment described: about 20 received Ad26.COV2.S at low or high dose, single or two shots; several received placebo; per-sample allocation not given. Each sample was drawn 63 days after the first injection (of vaccine or placebo). Some clones are missing from TCRdb's copy, which holds only in-frame ones; the method was immunoSEQ multiplex PCR. The sample consists of about 410,000 clones, about 90% of them appearing once. Sequencing used peripheral blood, obtained in a trial of Ad26.COV2.S vaccine versus placebo. These receptors were taken from a person aged 18-60 years who received the Ad26.COV2.S COVID-19 vaccine or a placebo.

The chain employs TRBV27 and TRBJ2-7; 8 bases agree with TRBD1. Losses at the gene ends were 7 bases for V and 6 bases for J; bases not matched to a gene: 11. CDR3 size: 14 residues. Per the germline V gene, CDR1 is MNHEY and CDR2 is SMNVEV (reference sequence). CDR3 nucleotides: TGTGCCAGCAATTACAGGGGGGCCGCGTCCGAGCAGTACTTC. It yields the protein CASNYRGAASEQYF.

This clone was seen more than once but under ten times. The chain has TRBV29-1 and TRBJ2-7, with D hard to call. The V end was cut by 5 bases, the J end by 3 bases, with 8 bases between. The CDR3 consists of 11 residues. Germline V lookup: CDR1 SQVTM, CDR2 ANQGSEA. The CDR3 nucleotides read TGCAGCGTTTCCACCTTCTACGAGCAGTACTTC. Translated, it gives CSVSTFYEQYF.